This T cell receptor (beta chain) was documented in a study of OX40 agonist ivuxolimab in advanced cancers. Study observations and caveats: Some nonresponders additionally presented with little normalized T-cell clonal expansion. Relatively little clonal expansion, among the lowest observed, appeared in partial responders at 0.1-3.0 mg/kg.

Produced via immunoSEQ multiplex PCR; TCRdb's table is partial and in-frame only. The sample lists roughly 37,000 clones, 74% occurring once. Deletions cut 1 base from V and 7 bases from J, with 8 bases between. The length of the CDR3 is 12 residues. Germline V gives CDR1 SEHNR, CDR2 FQNEAQ (reference sequence). This clone was seen only a few times. The antigen is unknown. Here the sequenced sample was CD4+ or CD8+ T cells sorted from blood, taken in a trial of the OX40 agonist ivuxolimab. The rearrangement uses TRBV7-9 and TRBJ2-7, with D unclear. This TCR was recovered from an adult with an advanced solid tumor such as melanoma, head and neck, liver or kidney cancer. The CDR3 loop reads CASSLVPEEQYF. The CDR3 DNA follows: TGTGCCAGCAGCTTAGTTCCGGAGGAGCAGTACTTC.